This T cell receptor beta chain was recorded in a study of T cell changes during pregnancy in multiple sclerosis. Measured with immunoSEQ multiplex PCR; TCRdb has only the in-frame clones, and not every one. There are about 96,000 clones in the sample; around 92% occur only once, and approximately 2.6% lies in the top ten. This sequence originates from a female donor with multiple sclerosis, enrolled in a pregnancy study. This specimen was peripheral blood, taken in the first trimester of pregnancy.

The CDR3 spells CATRVAGADTQYF. CDR3 nucleotides: TGTGCCACCAGGGTAGCGGGGGCAGATACGCAGTATTTT. The chain couples TRBV15 to TRBJ2-3, with 9 bases lining up with TRBD2. The CDR3 length is 13 residues. Germline lookup yields CDR1 LNHNV and CDR2 YYDKDF (reference sequence). With 6 bases clipped from V and 4 bases from J, the junction kept 2 bases outside the gene matches. Drawing the rest from reference TRBV15 and TRBJ2-3, the complete variable domain is DAMVIQNPRYQVTQFGKPVTLSCSQTLNHNVMYWYQQKSSQAPKLLFHYYDKDFNNEADTPDNFQSRRPNTSFCFLDIRSPGLGDTAMYLCATRVAGADTQYFGPGTRLTVL.